At least ten counts were recorded for the clone carrying this TCR beta chain. Its specificity is unknown. This record comes from a study of neurological immune-mediated disorders. Overall study results and limits: The multiple sclerosis repertoire cluster lacked an association with any feature, whether clinical or MRI.

Looked up from germline, CDR1 is ENHRY and CDR2 is SYGVKD. This CDR3 has 15 residues. V lost 6 bases, J lost 1 base, and 12 bases lay in between. By 5'RACE with 10-nucleotide random UMIs, the cDNA was made. TCRdb recomputed calls from the 5' RACE reads with MiXCR, one row per CDR3 protein. The repertoire holds 60,000 to 80,000 distinct CDR3 sequences, with 4% to 6% as singletons. This TCR was recovered from a woman in her fifties or sixties with multiple sclerosis. What was sequenced was PBMCs. The chain joins TRBV10-3 to TRBJ2-2; D may match TRBD1 or TRBD2 (5 bases each). The CDR3 sequence: CAIREGLLNTGELFF. CDR3 bases: TGTGCCATCAGAGAGGGGCTACTGAACACCGGGGAGCTGTTTTTT.